This T cell receptor (beta chain) comes out of a study of neurological immune-mediated disorders. Study results and limitations: Multiple sclerosis was found to have the least TCR clonal expansion, below healthy controls, and HTLV-1-associated myelopathy the most.

Trimming cost V 6 bases and J 5 bases; bases outside gene matches: 12. In germline, CDR1 is MNHNS, CDR2 SASEGT. The CDR3 covers 16 residues. The study used blood bank volunteers in Maryland, USA, as healthy controls. The cDNA was produced through 5'RACE with 10-nucleotide random UMIs. TCRdb called the 5' RACE reads again in MiXCR, with one record for every CDR3 protein. The table shows about 18,000 distinct CDR3 sequences, with about 11% occurring only once. This clonotype was counted ten times or more. The antigen remains undetermined. The sample comprised CD8+ T cells from blood. The TCR originated in a woman aged 45-59 years in good health. The genes are TRBV6-1 and TRBJ2-1, with 8 nucleotides matching TRBD1. The CDR3 nucleotides are TGTGCCAGCAGCACCGGGACAGGCCGCCTTGACAATGAGCAGTTCTTC. Its protein is CASSTGTGRLDNEQFF.